The 20 T cell receptor beta chains below all came from one sample that was sequenced in a study of monozygotic twins with inflammatory bowel disease. One entry per CDR3 protein, without DNA, is what TCRdb gives after re-calling the 5' RACE reads. The repertoire table contains approximately 150,000 distinct CDR3 sequences. Sequenced input: blood. These receptors all come from a human donor with ulcerative colitis or Crohn's disease, or a healthy co-twin of an affected twin (not recorded which).

The chain has TRBV7-3 and TRBJ2-1; TCRdb indicates TRBD1, and absent DNA this call remains unverified. This CDR3 is 15 amino acids long. Germline loops: CDR1 SGHTA, CDR2 FQGTGA. Here the CDR3 reads CASSLGNSGTNEQFF.

The CDR3 is CASSPGTLYGYTF. The chain recombines TRBV5-1 with TRBJ1-2. The CDR3 spans 13 residues. Germline V gives CDR1 SGHRS, CDR2 YFSETQ.

According to its frequency, this clonotype is medium-sized. The chain carries TRBV15 and TRBJ2-3; no DNA is available, so the TRBD2 call from TCRdb remains unchecked. The CDR3 runs to 16 residues. Per germline, CDR1 LNHNV and CDR2 YYDKDF (reference sequence). The CDR3 loop reads CATSREKLAGSDTQYF. The variable domain in full, completed from reference TRBV15 and TRBJ2-3, reads DAMVIQNPRYQVTQFGKPVTLSCSQTLNHNVMYWYQQKSSQAPKLLFHYYDKDFNNEADTPDNFQSRRPNTSFCFLDIRSPGLGDTAMYLCATSREKLAGSDTQYFGPGTRLTVL.

The chain employs TRBV28 and TRBJ2-3; TCRdb indicates TRBD1, and absent DNA this call remains unverified. CDR1 and CDR2 from the germline V gene are MDHEN and SYDVKM. CDR3 length equals 13 residues. This CDR3 is CASSRTGGNTQYF.

J is TRBJ1-1 and V is TRBV3-1. The germline V gene encodes CDR1 LGHDT and CDR2 YNNKEL (reference sequence). CDR3 length equals 15 residues. CDR3 in amino acids: CASSQDGTENTEAFF. Using reference TRBV3-1 and TRBJ1-1 for the parts outside the CDR3, the full variable domain is DTAVSQTPKYLVTQMGNDKSIKCEQNLGHDTMYWYKQDSKKFLKIMFSYNNKELIINETVPNRFSPKSPDKAHLNLHINSLELGDSAVYFCASSQDGTENTEAFFGQGTRLTVV.

CDR3 amino acids: CASSFKTLGGEQYF. The gene calls are TRBV7-2 and TRBJ2-7; TCRdb indicates TRBD2, and absent DNA this call remains unverified. Germline CDR1 reads SGHTA; CDR2 reads FQGNSA. This CDR3 is 14 amino acids long.

The chain recombines TRBV20-1 with TRBJ1-5. Germline V gives CDR1 DFQATT, CDR2 SNEGSKA (reference sequence). The length of the CDR3 is 14 residues. CDR3 sequence: CSARSGSGNQPQHF.

The chain employs TRBV4-3 and TRBJ2-7; TCRdb gives TRBD1 as the D gene, but with no DNA this cannot be confirmed. The CDR3 length is 17 residues. Germline V lookup: CDR1 LGHNA, CDR2 YSLEER. CDR3 loop: CASSQDSQNRGTYEQYF.

CDR3 in amino acids: CASSWTGDYNEQFF. The rearrangement joins TRBV5-1 to TRBJ2-1; TCRdb's D call of TRBD1 is untestable without DNA. CDR3 size: 14 residues. The germline V gene has CDR1 SGHRS and CDR2 YFSETQ.

The chain links TRBV5-1 to TRBJ2-2; TCRdb gives TRBD1 as the D gene, but with no DNA this cannot be confirmed. Per the germline V gene, CDR1 is SGHRS and CDR2 is YFSETQ. The CDR3 is 15 amino acids. The CDR3 reads CASSSEGAPNGELFF.

The rearrangement joins TRBV19 to TRBJ1-5. The CDR3 is 17 residues long. Germline V gives CDR1 LNHDA, CDR2 SQIVND (reference sequence). CDR3: CASSFREGATSNQPQHF.

The chain employs TRBV2 and TRBJ1-6; TCRdb reports TRBD1, a call that lacks DNA to check it against. The CDR3 runs 14 residues. Germline values: CDR1 SNHLY, CDR2 FYNNEI. The CDR3 reads CASARDPHNSPLHF.

The J gene is TRBJ1-2, the V gene TRBV3-1. The germline V gene encodes CDR1 LGHDT and CDR2 YNNKEL (reference sequence). This CDR3 spans 13 amino acids. CDR3 amino acids: CASSQGQNYGYTF.

The chain carries TRBV20-1 and TRBJ1-2. The germline gives CDR1 DFQATT, CDR2 SNEGSKA (reference sequence). The CDR3 extends over 15 amino acids. The chain's CDR3 is CSARDHRASNYGYTF.

The chain has TRBV30 and TRBJ1-5. The CDR3 is made up of 13 amino acids. CDR1 and CDR2 from the germline V gene are GTSNPN and SVGIG (reference sequence). The CDR3 loop reads CAWSQMGDQPQHF.

This chain connects TRBV27 to TRBJ1-5; TCRdb's D gene call, TRBD1, goes unchecked for lack of DNA. The CDR3 is 18 amino acids. Germline V lookup: CDR1 MNHEY, CDR2 SMNVEV (reference sequence). CDR3 sequence reads: CASSLSATREYSNQPQHF.

The chain joins TRBV29-1 to TRBJ2-7; the TCRdb D gene call, TRBD2, has no DNA to confirm it. The CDR3 extends over 14 amino acids. Germline V CDR1 and CDR2: SQVTM, ANQGSEA. Here the CDR3 reads CSVVGARTSYEQYF.

V gene TRBV5-7 combines with J gene TRBJ2-6; checking the TCRdb D call of TRBD1 is not possible without DNA. TRBV5-7 is placed among ORFs of uncertain function. The CDR3 runs to 19 residues. This chain's CDR3 is CASSPDRDRVFSGANVLTF.

The rearrangement joins TRBV3-1 to TRBJ1-1; the D call of TRBD1 rests on TCRdb alone, since no DNA is present to check it. CDR3 length equals 18 residues. Germline V CDR1 and CDR2: LGHDT, YNNKEL (reference sequence). CDR3 sequence: CASSRGRWGASPNTEAFF. The full variable domain, completed using reference TRBV3-1 and TRBJ1-1, is DTAVSQTPKYLVTQMGNDKSIKCEQNLGHDTMYWYKQDSKKFLKIMFSYNNKELIINETVPNRFSPKSPDKAHLNLHINSLELGDSAVYFCASSRGRWGASPNTEAFFGQGTRLTVV.

The rearrangement uses TRBV9 and TRBJ2-3. Germline assignment: CDR1 SGDLS and CDR2 YYNGEE. The CDR3 length is 13 residues. CDR3 protein: CASSAESTDTQYF.